Given below is one TCR beta chain in context. Its cognate antigen is unknown. The source of the sample is a study of pediatric ulcerative colitis. Study-level points and caveats: Rectal repertoires separated controls, mild-moderate and acute severe colitis. A couple of rectal clonotypes were found only in ulcerative colitis patients, all of them.

The CDR3 covers 16 residues. The V gene's germline CDR1 is MDHEN and CDR2 SYDVKM. The ends lost 3 bases at V and 4 bases at J; junction bases unmatched: 11. At colonoscopy, a blood sample was also collected. This was a survey-level run. Some clones are missing from TCRdb's copy, which holds only in-frame ones; the method was immunoSEQ multiplex PCR. The sample holds 64,000 or so clones, 75% to 85% seen once. The source of this sequence is a boy aged 10-17 years with moderate ulcerative colitis. Sequencing was carried out using blood. The chain carries TRBV28 and TRBJ2-7; 8 bases line up with TRBD1. The CDR3 loop is CASSFFGRGLTYEQYF. The DNA for the CDR3 is TGTGCCAGCAGTTTTTTTGGCAGGGGGCTCACGTACGAGCAGTACTTC. Variable domain in full (rest from reference TRBV28 and TRBJ2-7): DVKVTQSSRYLVKRTGEKVFLECVQDMDHENMFWYRQDPGLGLRLIYFSYDVKMKEKGDIPEGYSVSREKKERFSLILESASTNQTSMYLCASSFFGRGLTYEQYFGPGTRLTVT.